The T cell receptor beta chain under discussion was sequenced for a study of beta chain features in type 1 diabetes. Broader study findings: Patients with Type 1 diabetes showed moderately but significantly shorter TCRB CDR3s in all four CD4+ subsets.

This clone was found a few times. What it recognizes is unknown. Trimming cost V 6 bases and J 0 bases, with 16 bases left between them. The germline gives CDR1 SEHNR, CDR2 FQNEAQ (reference sequence). The CDR3 length is 16 residues. Of the isolated RNA, all was reverse transcribed, and so the sequenced material was expressed TCRB transcripts. Libraries were prepared by immunoSEQ multiplex PCR; TCRdb keeps only in-frame clonotypes and omits some of them. This sample has 310,000 or so clones, with 15% found just once. This sequence joins TRBV7-9 and TRBJ2-3, with no clear D. Sequences were obtained from naive CD4+ T cells from blood. The receptor was derived from a man aged 18 to 35 with type 1 diabetes. The CDR3 loop is CASRRSPSASTDTQYF. As DNA, the CDR3 is TGTGCCAGCAGGCGGAGCCCATCGGCTAGCACAGATACGCAGTATTTT. The full variable domain, completed using reference TRBV7-9 and TRBJ2-3, is DTGVSQNPRHKITKRGQNVTFRCDPISEHNRLYWYRQTLGQGPEFLTYFQNEAQLEKSRLLSDRFSAERPKGSFSTLEIQRTEQGDSAMYLCASRRSPSASTDTQYFGPGTRLTVL.